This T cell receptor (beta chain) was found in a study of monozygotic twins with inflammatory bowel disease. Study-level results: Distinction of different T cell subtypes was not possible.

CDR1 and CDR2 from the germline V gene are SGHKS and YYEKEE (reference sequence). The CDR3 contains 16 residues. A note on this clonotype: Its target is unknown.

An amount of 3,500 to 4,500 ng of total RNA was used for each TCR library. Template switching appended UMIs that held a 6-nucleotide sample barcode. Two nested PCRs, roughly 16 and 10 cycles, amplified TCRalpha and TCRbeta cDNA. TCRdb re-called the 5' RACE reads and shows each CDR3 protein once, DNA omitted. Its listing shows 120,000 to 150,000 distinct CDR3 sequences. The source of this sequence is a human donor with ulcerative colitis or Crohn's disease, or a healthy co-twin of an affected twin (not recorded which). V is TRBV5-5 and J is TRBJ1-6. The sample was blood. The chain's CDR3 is CASSLPVSSYNSPLHF.